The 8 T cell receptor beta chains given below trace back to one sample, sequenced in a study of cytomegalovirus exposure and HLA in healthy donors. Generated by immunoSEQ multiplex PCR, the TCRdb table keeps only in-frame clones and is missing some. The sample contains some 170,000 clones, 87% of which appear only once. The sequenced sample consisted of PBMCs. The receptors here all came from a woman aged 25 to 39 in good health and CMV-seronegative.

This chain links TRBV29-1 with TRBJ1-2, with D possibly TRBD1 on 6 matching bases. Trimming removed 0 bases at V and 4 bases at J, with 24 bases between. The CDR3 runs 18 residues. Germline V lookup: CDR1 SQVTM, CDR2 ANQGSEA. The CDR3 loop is CSVEDRQKRGGGVYGYTF. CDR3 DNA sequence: TGCAGCGTTGAAGATAGACAGAAAAGAGGGGGAGGGGTCTATGGCTACACCTTC. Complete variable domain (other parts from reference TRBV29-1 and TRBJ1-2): SAVISQKPSRDICQRGTSLTIQCQVDSQVTMMFWYRQQPGQSLTLIATANQGSEATYESGFVIDKFPISRPNLTFSTLTVSNMSPEDSSIYLCSVEDRQKRGGGVYGYTFGSGTRLTVV.

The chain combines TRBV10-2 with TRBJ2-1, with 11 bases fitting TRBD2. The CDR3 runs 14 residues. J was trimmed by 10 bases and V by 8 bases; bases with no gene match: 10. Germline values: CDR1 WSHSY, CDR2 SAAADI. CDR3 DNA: TGCGCCAGCGGGATAGCGGGGGGGCCAGGGGAGCAGTTCTTC. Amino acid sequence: CASGIAGGPGEQFF.

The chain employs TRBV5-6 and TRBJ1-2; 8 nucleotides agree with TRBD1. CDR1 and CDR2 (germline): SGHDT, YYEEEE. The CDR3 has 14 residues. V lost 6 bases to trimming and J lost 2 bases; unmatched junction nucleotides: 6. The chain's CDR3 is CASTSTGVNYGYTF. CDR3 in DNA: TGTGCCAGCACCTCGACAGGGGTGAACTATGGCTACACCTTC.

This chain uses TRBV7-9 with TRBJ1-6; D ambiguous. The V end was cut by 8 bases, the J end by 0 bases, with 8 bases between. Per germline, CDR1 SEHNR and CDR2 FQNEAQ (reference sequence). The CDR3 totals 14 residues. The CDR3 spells CASGLPSYNSPLHF. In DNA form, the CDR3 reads TGTGCCAGCGGGCTGCCCTCCTATAATTCACCCCTCCACTTT.

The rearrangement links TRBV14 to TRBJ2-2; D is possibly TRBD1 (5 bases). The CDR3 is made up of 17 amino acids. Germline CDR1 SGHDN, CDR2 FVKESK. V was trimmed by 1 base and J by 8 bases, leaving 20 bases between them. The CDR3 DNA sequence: TGTGCCAGCAGCCAAGTTCTCAGGCAGGGAAGGCCTGGGGAGCTGTTTTTT. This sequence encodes CASSQVLRQGRPGELFF.

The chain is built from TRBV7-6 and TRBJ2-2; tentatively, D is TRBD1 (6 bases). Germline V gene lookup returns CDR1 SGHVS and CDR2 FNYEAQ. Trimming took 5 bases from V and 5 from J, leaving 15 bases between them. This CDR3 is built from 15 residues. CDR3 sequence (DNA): TGTGCCAGCAGCATCGCACTCACAGGGACCGGGGAGCTGTTTTTT. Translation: CASSIALTGTGELFF.

Here the CDR3 reads CASSLGTGISNYGYTF. The DNA of the CDR3 is TGTGCCAGCAGCTTAGGGACAGGGATTTCTAACTATGGCTACACCTTC. This chain uses TRBV13 with TRBJ1-2, with TRBD1 matching over 7 bases. With 0 bases clipped from V and 0 bases from J, the junction kept 4 bases outside the gene matches. The CDR3 spans 16 residues. The germline V gene has CDR1 PRHDT and CDR2 FYEKMQ (reference sequence).

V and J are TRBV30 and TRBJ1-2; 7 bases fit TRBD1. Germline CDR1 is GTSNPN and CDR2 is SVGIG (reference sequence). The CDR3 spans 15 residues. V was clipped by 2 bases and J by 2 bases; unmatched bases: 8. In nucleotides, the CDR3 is TGTGCCTGGAGTCCGAACCTACAGGGGAACTATGGCTACACCTTC. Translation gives CAWSPNLQGNYGYTF. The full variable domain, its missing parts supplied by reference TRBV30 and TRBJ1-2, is SQTIHQWPATLVQPVGSPLSLECTVEGTSNPNLYWYRQAAGRGLQLLFYSVGIGQISSEVPQNLSASRPQDRQFILSSKKLLLSDSGFYLCAWSPNLQGNYGYTFGSGTRLTVV.